The following is a TCR beta chain sequence with its context. Antigen: not known. This entry belongs to a study of T cell responses to AZD1222 COVID-19 vaccine. This CDR3 is built from 13 residues. Germline CDR1 SNHLY, CDR2 FYNNEI. V lost 3 bases, J lost 8 bases, and 13 bases lay in between. Study-level points and caveats: Baseline testing showed seropositivity in only 6 or 7 AZD1222 recipients. Rises in breadth and depth of Spike-specific TCRs came after two AZD1222 doses.

Some clones are missing from TCRdb's copy, which holds only in-frame ones; the method was immunoSEQ multiplex PCR. This table has tens of thousands of clones, roughly 90% appearing once. This sample comprised peripheral blood, obtained on day 0 of AZD1222 vaccination. The chain is built from TRBV2 and TRBJ1-2; D unresolved. The clonotype originates from an adult in good health. CDR3 bases: TGTGCCAGCAGTGAGGAGGGCCCGAAGGGCTACACCTTC. The encoded protein is CASSEEGPKGYTF.